These 32 T cell receptor beta chains originate from one sample sequenced in a study of blood T cell repertoires in COVID-19. The method was immunoSEQ multiplex PCR; TCRdb's version includes in-frame clones alone and lacks a portion of them. The sample records a few hundred thousand clones, 70% to 90% being singletons. Sequenced sample: PBMCs or T cells enriched from blood (not recorded which). The receptors here all came from a woman in her 50s who had recovered from COVID-19.

The gene calls are TRBV19 and TRBJ1-5; 10 bases line up with TRBD1. Unmatched junction bases numbered 5, after V lost 5 bases and J lost 7 bases. Looked up from germline, CDR1 is LNHDA and CDR2 is SQIVND (reference sequence). The CDR3 is made up of 14 amino acids. The CDR3 region is CASSLGTGVQPQHF. For the CDR3, the DNA is TGTGCCAGTAGTCTTGGGACAGGGGTCCAGCCCCAGCATTTT.

The chain has TRBV15 and TRBJ2-5; possibly TRBD1 for D (5 bases). V was trimmed by 0 bases and J by 2 bases, leaving 16 bases between them. Germline CDR1 LNHNV, CDR2 YYDKDF (reference sequence). The CDR3 spans 17 residues. Here the CDR3 reads CATSRDPLRGLQETQYF. CDR3 nucleotides: TGTGCCACCAGCAGAGACCCTCTAAGGGGATTACAAGAGACCCAGTACTTC.

A single count supports this clone. The V call is TRBV27, the J call TRBJ1-1; D is perhaps TRBD1 (6 bases). The CDR3 extends over 15 amino acids. V lost 2 bases, J lost 3 bases, and 13 bases lay in between. Per the germline V gene, CDR1 is MNHEY and CDR2 is SMNVEV (reference sequence). CDR3 bases: TGTGCCAGCAGTTTACAGGGAGGGGGGCACACTGAAGCTTTCTTT. This sequence encodes CASSLQGGGHTEAFF.

The chain joins TRBV2 to TRBJ2-3, with 8 nucleotides matching TRBD2. The CDR3 runs to 15 residues. V was clipped by 8 bases and J by 0 bases; unmatched bases: 7. The germline V gene has CDR1 SNHLY and CDR2 FYNNEI. CDR3 DNA sequence: TGTGCCAGCGGCCGGGAGGGGTTTAGCACAGATACGCAGTATTTT. Its translation is CASGREGFSTDTQYF.

This chain joins TRBV28 and TRBJ1-2, with 9 bases fitting TRBD1. The V and J ends lost 6 bases and 5 bases, in that order; junction bases with no gene match: 1. The germline CDR1 and CDR2 sequences are MDHEN and SYDVKM. CDR3 length: 12 amino acids. CDR3 residues: CASRGQGYGYTF. The CDR3, as DNA: TGTGCCAGCAGGGGACAGGGATATGGCTACACCTTC.

The chain has TRBV28 and TRBJ1-5, with D uncertain. This CDR3 region has 17 residues. The V end lost 3 bases, the J end lost 2 bases, and 17 bases lay between the germline ends. Looked up from germline, CDR1 is MDHEN and CDR2 is SYDVKM. The CDR3 is CASSFGFEGPRNQPQHF. CDR3 DNA: TGTGCCAGCAGTTTCGGGTTCGAGGGCCCGCGCAATCAGCCCCAGCATTTT. Variable domain in full (rest from reference TRBV28 and TRBJ1-5): DVKVTQSSRYLVKRTGEKVFLECVQDMDHENMFWYRQDPGLGLRLIYFSYDVKMKEKGDIPEGYSVSREKKERFSLILESASTNQTSMYLCASSFGFEGPRNQPQHFGDGTRLSIL.

There are a few counts of this clone. The chain uses TRBV18 and TRBJ2-2; D remains unclear. Between the trimmed V and J ends, which lost 0 bases and 0 bases, there was a span of 2 bases. Germline values: CDR1 KGHSH, CDR2 LQKENI. This CDR3 is built from 14 residues. In DNA, the CDR3 is TGTGCCAGCTCACCACCCACGAACACCGGGGAGCTGTTTTTT. It specifies CASSPPTNTGELFF.

The chain combines TRBV10-1 with TRBJ2-1, with D perhaps matching TRBD1 (6 bases). Per the germline V gene, CDR1 is WNHNN and CDR2 is SYGVQD (reference sequence). Between the trimmed V and J ends, which lost 2 bases and 5 bases, there was a span of 13 bases. CDR3 size: 15 residues. For the CDR3, the DNA is TGCGCCAGCAGTGAGCTCCCAGGGGCTCACAATGAGCAGTTCTTC. It yields the protein CASSELPGAHNEQFF.

A few counts support this clone. The rearrangement uses TRBV7-9 and TRBJ1-5; a weak D match, TRBD1 (6 bases). Germline V lookup: CDR1 SEHNR, CDR2 FQNEAQ (reference sequence). The CDR3 totals 16 residues. V lost 4 bases and J lost 2, with 15 bases in between. DNA of the CDR3: TGTGCCAGCAGCTCATCATGGGGGCACGGCAATCAGCCCCAGCATTTT. Translated, it gives CASSSSWGHGNQPQHF.

The chain employs TRBV10-3 and TRBJ2-3; D might be TRBD1 (5 bases). The germline V and J ends were trimmed by 6 bases and 1 base, with 14 bases remaining between them. The CDR3 loop spans 15 amino acids. The germline CDR1 and CDR2 sequences are ENHRY and SYGVKD. The CDR3 nucleotides read TGTGCCATCAGCGCCAGGGATGTGGGCACAGATACGCAGTATTTT. Encoded protein: CAISARDVGTDTQYF.

In its sample, this clone was seen a few times. The chain employs TRBV28 and TRBJ2-1; D may be TRBD2 (6 bases). Germline V gives CDR1 MDHEN, CDR2 SYDVKM. The CDR3 contains 14 residues. V lost 5 bases, J lost 8 bases, and 16 bases lay in between. CDR3 nucleotides: TGTGCCAGCAGTACCCGGGGGAGGAGACATGAGCAGTTCTTC. Translating gives CASSTRGRRHEQFF.

DNA of the CDR3: TGTGCCAGCACCAGGGACTTCGGGGATACGCAGTATTTT. Encoded protein: CASTRDFGDTQYF. The chain uses TRBV7-2 and TRBJ2-3; tentative D call: TRBD2 (6 bases). The CDR3 length is 13 residues. Trimming stripped 7 bases from V and 6 bases from J, with 14 bases between. Germline CDR1 and CDR2: SGHTA and FQGNSA.

The V call is TRBV5-6, the J call TRBJ2-1; TRBD1 aligns across 8 bases. CDR3 length equals 19 residues. Per the germline V gene, CDR1 is SGHDT and CDR2 is YYEEEE. Trimming cost V 0 bases and J 2 bases; bases outside gene matches: 13. The CDR3: CASSLGDVWTGITYNEQFF. CDR3 sequence (DNA): TGTGCCAGCAGCTTGGGGGACGTCTGGACAGGGATTACCTACAATGAGCAGTTCTTC.

This clone was detected once. The rearrangement links TRBV18 to TRBJ1-2; D is uncertain. There are 13 residues in the CDR3. The V and J ends lost 0 bases and 7 bases respectively, with 9 bases between them. Germline CDR1 KGHSH, CDR2 LQKENI. The CDR3 nucleotides read TGTGCCAGCTCACCACCGGCAAGCGGTGGCTACACCTTC. Amino acid sequence: CASSPPASGGYTF.

In DNA form, the CDR3 reads TGCGCCAGCAGCTGGCCTAAGACTAGCGGGAGAGGTGAGCAGTACTTC. It translates to CASSWPKTSGRGEQYF. V gene TRBV5-1 combines with J gene TRBJ2-7; 12 bases line up with TRBD2. The germline CDR1 and CDR2 sequences are SGHRS and YFSETQ. Trimming cost V 3 bases and J 7 bases; bases outside gene matches: 11. The CDR3 is 16 residues long.

In this sample, this clone turned up once. The chain recombines TRBV7-2 with TRBJ1-5; 11 bases match TRBD1. The germline CDR1 and CDR2 sequences are SGHTA and FQGNSA. The CDR3 totals 16 residues. V was clipped by 8 bases and J by 0 bases; unmatched bases: 6. CDR3 sequence: CASGQGASNSNQPQHF. The CDR3 nucleotides are TGTGCCAGCGGACAGGGGGCCAGTAATAGCAATCAGCCCCAGCATTTT. Filled out from reference TRBV7-2 and TRBJ1-5, the complete variable domain reads GAGVSQSPSNKVTEKGKDVELRCDPISGHTALYWYRQSLGQGLEFLIYFQGNSAPDKSGLPSDRFSAERTGGSVSTLTIQRTQQEDSAVYLCASGQGASNSNQPQHFGDGTRLSIL.

This clone was counted once. In nucleotides, the CDR3 is TGTGCCAGTAGTATCGTCAGGGATGTCCAGCCCCAGCATTTT. As protein: CASSIVRDVQPQHF. The chain is built from TRBV19 and TRBJ1-5, with a possible D match to TRBD1 (5 bases). Germline V CDR1 and CDR2: LNHDA, SQIVND (reference sequence). V was pared by 3 bases and J by 7 bases, with 13 bases between. The CDR3 covers 14 residues.

This chain connects TRBV18 to TRBJ2-3, with no clear D. V was cut by 3 bases and J by 0 bases, with 13 bases left in between. CDR1 is KGHSH and CDR2 is LQKENI in the germline V gene. The CDR3 sequence is 16 residues long. This CDR3 is CASSPVGSGSTDTQYF. In DNA form, the CDR3 reads TGTGCCAGCTCACCCGTGGGCAGTGGGAGCACAGATACGCAGTATTTT.

The J gene is TRBJ1-3, the V gene TRBV5-4; D is possibly TRBD1 (6 bases). The CDR3 covers 14 residues. The germline gives CDR1 SGHNT, CDR2 YYREEE (reference sequence). Trimming cost V 5 bases and J 1 base, with 10 bases left between them. The CDR3 region is CASSGQQSGNTIYF. In DNA, the CDR3 is TGTGCCAGCAGTGGACAGCAGTCTGGAAACACCATATATTTT.

The chain links TRBV4-1 to TRBJ1-2; D perhaps matches TRBD1 (6 bases). Germline CDR1 and CDR2: MGHRA and YSYEKL. This CDR3 is 16 amino acids long. The V end was cut by 2 bases, the J end by 6 bases, with 19 bases between. In DNA, the CDR3 is TGCGCCAGCAGCCAACCCACCTCCGGGACACAAGATGGCTACACCTTC. Translation: CASSQPTSGTQDGYTF.

The chain couples TRBV2 to TRBJ2-2, with D possibly TRBD1 on 5 matching bases. Germline-derived CDR1 and CDR2 are SNHLY and FYNNEI. V gave up 6 bases and J gave up 4 bases, with 12 bases separating them. The CDR3 is 14 residues long. This chain's CDR3 is CASSGHPVTGELFF. The DNA for the CDR3 is TGTGCCAGCAGCGGACATCCAGTCACCGGGGAGCTGTTTTTT.

CDR3 in amino acids: CASSSSGINTEAFF. The DNA for the CDR3 is TGCGCCAGCAGCTCTAGCGGGATTAACACTGAAGCTTTCTTT. This chain connects TRBV5-1 to TRBJ1-1, with D hard to call. CDR1 and CDR2 (germline): SGHRS, YFSETQ. CDR3 length: 14 amino acids. V was cut by 3 bases and J by 2 bases, with 11 bases left in between. Together with reference TRBV5-1 and TRBJ1-1, the CDR3 gives the full variable domain: KAGVTQTPRYLIKTRGQQVTLSCSPISGHRSVSWYQQTPGQGLQFLFEYFSETQRNKGNFPGRFSGRQFSNSRSEMNVSTLELGDSALYLCASSSSGINTEAFFGQGTRLTVV.

The table lists this clone with a count of one. The chain combines TRBV5-1 with TRBJ1-4; 11 bases fit TRBD1. After removal of 6 bases from V and 7 bases from J, the junction contained 8 bases not matched to a gene. This CDR3 contains 15 residues. Per germline, CDR1 SGHRS and CDR2 YFSETQ. For the CDR3, the DNA is TGCGCCAGCACCAGATCCGGGACAGGGGGTGAAAAACTGTTTTTT. Its translation: CASTRSGTGGEKLFF.

The chain has TRBV12-3 or TRBV12-4 and TRBJ1-1, with 7 nucleotides matching TRBD1. V was clipped by 6 bases and J by 2 bases; unmatched bases: 3. The CDR3 is made up of 13 amino acids. As DNA, the CDR3 is TGTGCCAGCAGGGGACAGTTTAACACTGAAGCTTTCTTT. Translated, it gives CASRGQFNTEAFF.

This clone has only one observation. The chain links TRBV6-1 to TRBJ2-5, with a possible D match to TRBD1 (7 bases). CDR3 length equals 16 residues. The V and J ends lost 3 bases and 1 base respectively, with 15 bases between them. Germline V lookup: CDR1 MNHNS, CDR2 SASEGT. The CDR3 here is CASSEGGQVPQETQYF. For the CDR3, the DNA is TGTGCCAGCAGTGAGGGAGGACAGGTCCCCCAAGAGACCCAGTACTTC.

The rearrangement uses TRBV28 and TRBJ1-5, with no clear D. Germline lookup yields CDR1 MDHEN and CDR2 SYDVKM. Trimming cost V 2 bases and J 3 bases, with 8 bases left between them. The CDR3 sequence is 14 residues long. The CDR3 reads CASSLADYNQPQHF. In DNA form, the CDR3 reads TGTGCCAGCAGTTTAGCAGATTACAATCAGCCCCAGCATTTT.

This clone was counted only a few times. The gene calls are TRBV7-8 and TRBJ1-2; D may be TRBD1 (5 bases). CDR3 length equals 13 residues. V lost 3 bases and J lost 6, with 11 bases in between. CDR1 is SGHVS, CDR2 FQNEAQ, per germline. The CDR3 region is CASSFLGVNGYTF. DNA for the CDR3: TGTGCCAGCAGCTTTCTAGGGGTTAATGGCTACACCTTC.

Here the CDR3 reads CASRSQGLNTEAFF. CDR3 coding DNA: TGTGCCAGCAGATCACAGGGGCTGAACACTGAAGCTTTCTTT. The gene calls are TRBV3-1 (or the pseudogene TRBV3-2) and TRBJ1-1; 7 bases fit TRBD1. The J segment lost 0 bases and the V segment lost 6 bases, leaving 4 bases of the junction unmatched. The CDR3 covers 14 residues. Germline V gene sequence: CDR1 LGHDT, CDR2 YNNKEL (reference sequence).

The chain has TRBV5-1 and TRBJ2-3; TRBD2 matches 10 bases. The CDR3 totals 14 residues. V trimming: 1 base; J trimming: 5 bases; junction bases outside the gene matches: 1. CDR1 and CDR2 from the germline V gene are SGHRS and YFSETQ. The CDR3 region has the DNA TGCGCCAGCAGCTTGAGCGGGAGGGAAGATACGCAGTATTTT. This codes for CASSLSGREDTQYF.

A remark on this clone: A much more abundant neighbour one base away suggests this may be a read error. This chain connects TRBV28 to TRBJ1-4; 7 bases match TRBD1. The CDR3 loop spans 14 amino acids. Per the germline V gene, CDR1 is MDHEN and CDR2 is SYDVKM. Trimming at V came to 4 bases and at J to 5 bases, leaving 4 bases not matched to a gene. CDR3 loop: CASSSGTDNEKLFF. Here the CDR3 DNA reads TGTGCCAGCAGTTCCGGGACAGACAATGAAAAACTGTTTTTT.

The rearrangement uses TRBV14 and TRBJ2-2; 7 bases are shared with TRBD1. This CDR3 has 14 residues. The V gene end was trimmed by 3 bases and the J gene end by 5 bases; junction bases not matched to a gene: 3. Germline assignment: CDR1 SGHDN and CDR2 FVKESK. CDR3 region: CASSHAGGTGELFF. The CDR3 DNA reads as TGTGCCAGCAGCCATGCAGGGGGTACCGGGGAGCTGTTTTTT. Looking up the rest from reference TRBV14 and TRBJ2-2 gives the full variable domain: EAGVTQFPSHSVIEKGQTVTLRCDPISGHDNLYWYRRVMGKEIKFLLHFVKESKQDESGMPNNRFLAERTGGTYSTLKVQPAELEDSGVYFCASSHAGGTGELFFGEGSRLTVL.

The chain recombines TRBV15 with TRBJ1-5; TRBD1 aligns across 7 bases. The CDR3 consists of 17 residues. CDR1 and CDR2 from the germline V gene are LNHNV and YYDKDF (reference sequence). J was trimmed by 6 bases and V by 0 bases; bases with no gene match: 11. Here the CDR3 DNA reads TGTGCCACCAGCAGAGATGATTTGACAGGGTCCGGTCAGCCCCAGCATTTT. Translation gives CATSRDDLTGSGQPQHF.